What follows are 18 T cell receptor beta chains derived from one specimen sequenced in a study of cytomegalovirus exposure and HLA in healthy donors. Primers for the PCR totalled 60 Vbeta and 13 Jbeta. Assay: immunoSEQ multiplex PCR; the TCRdb copy retains only in-frame clones and omits some. The data contain 150,000 to 200,000 clones, 60% to 80% of them singletons. Sequencing was done on a sample of PBMCs. These TCRs come from a man in his fifties or sixties in good health and CMV-seropositive.

This clone was counted only a few times. The chain is built from TRBV19 and TRBJ2-7; D may be TRBD2 (5 bases). Trimming removed 6 bases from V and 6 bases from J, with 15 bases in between. Germline lookup yields CDR1 LNHDA and CDR2 SQIVND (reference sequence). The CDR3 extends over 13 amino acids. CDR3 sequence: CASRADPLSEQYF. The CDR3 DNA follows: TGTGCCAGTAGAGCGGACCCCTTAAGCGAGCAGTACTTC.

V and J are TRBV28 and TRBJ1-5; no clear D. CDR3 length equals 17 residues. Trimming left V 3 bases short and J 0 bases short, with 15 bases between. Germline V gives CDR1 MDHEN, CDR2 SYDVKM. CDR3 in DNA: TGTGCCAGCAGTTTTGTTCCGGGAAAGAATAGCAATCAGCCCCAGCATTTT. The encoded protein is CASSFVPGKNSNQPQHF.

The J gene is TRBJ2-7, the V gene TRBV5-6; weak D call: TRBD2 (5 bases). Trimming stripped 6 bases from V and 0 bases from J, with 19 bases between. This CDR3 has 16 amino acids. Looked up from germline, CDR1 is SGHDT and CDR2 is YYEEEE. In nucleotides, the CDR3 is TGTGCCAGCACCAAAATTCAGGACTGGAGCTCCTACGAGCAGTACTTC. Protein product: CASTKIQDWSSYEQYF.

The chain carries TRBV5-1 and TRBJ1-3; 8 bases map to TRBD1. The CDR3 loop spans 15 amino acids. Germline CDR1 reads SGHRS; CDR2 reads YFSETQ. The V and J ends lost 4 bases and 2 bases, in that order; junction bases with no gene match: 5. The DNA for the CDR3 is TGCGCCAGCAGCGCGGACAGGGTCCCTGGAAACACCATATATTTT. It specifies CASSADRVPGNTIYF. The full variable domain, with the rest looked up from reference TRBV5-1 and TRBJ1-3, is KAGVTQTPRYLIKTRGQQVTLSCSPISGHRSVSWYQQTPGQGLQFLFEYFSETQRNKGNFPGRFSGRQFSNSRSEMNVSTLELGDSALYLCASSADRVPGNTIYFGEGSWLTVV.

The chain uses TRBV6-1 and TRBJ1-5; D unclear. Germline values: CDR1 MNHNS, CDR2 SASEGT. This CDR3 has 11 amino acids. Between the trimmed V and J ends, which lost 6 bases and 7 bases, there was a span of 7 bases. In DNA form, the CDR3 reads TGTGCCAGCAGGGAGGGCCAGCCCCAGCATTTT. Translating it yields CASREGQPQHF.

The V call is TRBV6-5, the J call TRBJ2-5; D is perhaps TRBD1 (5 bases). Germline CDR1 MNHEY, CDR2 SVGAGI. This CDR3 is built from 15 residues. The V end was cut by 4 bases, the J end by 5 bases, with 17 bases between. CDR3 sequence reads: CASSSRQLIGETQYF. CDR3 nucleotides: TGTGCCAGCAGTTCCCGACAGCTGATCGGGGAGACCCAGTACTTC.

The V and J genes are TRBV5-4 and TRBJ2-7; possibly TRBD1 for D (6 bases). The V gene's germline CDR1 is SGHNT and CDR2 YYREEE (reference sequence). The V end was cut by 2 bases, the J end by 2 bases, with 8 bases between. The CDR3 consists of 13 residues. CDR3 in DNA: TGTGCCAGCAGCTTTGGACAGACCTACGAGCAGTACTTC. As protein: CASSFGQTYEQYF.

In this sample, this clone turned up once. The chain employs TRBV19 and TRBJ1-1; 9 bases fit TRBD1. The CDR3 covers 15 residues. Germline V lookup: CDR1 LNHDA, CDR2 SQIVND (reference sequence). Germline trimming cut 5 bases from V and 2 bases from J; bases unmatched to any gene: 6. CDR3: CASSVGQGGNTEAFF. In DNA form, the CDR3 reads TGTGCCAGTAGTGTGGGACAGGGAGGTAACACTGAAGCTTTCTTT.

The chain joins TRBV2 to TRBJ2-1; 10 nucleotides agree with TRBD2. Per the germline V gene, CDR1 is SNHLY and CDR2 is FYNNEI. The CDR3 has 14 amino acids. V lost 5 bases and J lost 7; bases outside the gene matches: 5. CDR3 sequence reads: CASSTSGVRNEQFF. In nucleotides, the CDR3 is TGTGCCAGCAGTACTAGCGGGGTAAGGAATGAGCAGTTCTTC.

The chain couples TRBV4-2 to TRBJ2-3; the match to TRBD2 covers 8 bases. CDR1 and CDR2 (germline): LGHNA, YNFKEQ. This CDR3 region has 15 residues. Losses at the gene ends were 2 bases for V and 0 bases for J; bases not matched to a gene: 1. This chain's CDR3 is CASSQKRGSTDTQYF. The CDR3 nucleotides read TGTGCCAGCAGCCAAAAGCGGGGGAGCACAGATACGCAGTATTTT.

The chain joins TRBV5-4 to TRBJ2-3; TRBD2 agrees at 13 bases. From germline, CDR1 is SGHNT and CDR2 YYREEE (reference sequence). Trimming cost V 0 bases and J 5 bases; bases outside gene matches: 6. The CDR3 contains 17 residues. The CDR3 spells CASSLDTSGGARDTQYF. DNA for the CDR3: TGTGCCAGCAGCTTGGATACTAGCGGGGGGGCCAGAGATACGCAGTATTTT.

The chain is built from TRBV27 and TRBJ2-2; D gene ambiguous. Per the germline V gene, CDR1 is MNHEY and CDR2 is SMNVEV (reference sequence). Trimming took 0 bases from V and 2 from J, leaving 22 bases between them. This CDR3 region has 20 residues. CDR3 nucleotide sequence: TGTGCCAGCAGTTTATCGAGTTATACCTATGCCCATTCCAACACCGGGGAGCTGTTTTTT. Residues: CASSLSSYTYAHSNTGELFF.

The chain links TRBV7-2 to TRBJ1-1; 9 nucleotides agree with TRBD1. The CDR3 totals 14 residues. The V and J ends lost 5 bases and 4 bases, in that order; junction bases with no gene match: 5. Germline CDR1 is SGHTA and CDR2 is FQGNSA. For the CDR3, the DNA is TGTGCCAGCAGCGCACAGGGGGCGCCCACTGAAGCTTTCTTT. Amino acids: CASSAQGAPTEAFF.

This chain links TRBV19 with TRBJ1-2; D unclear. Germline V gene lookup returns CDR1 LNHDA and CDR2 SQIVND (reference sequence). The CDR3 totals 15 residues. V was cut by 1 base and J by 1 base, with 10 bases left in between. Here the CDR3 reads CASSIGRESNYGYTF. CDR3 sequence (DNA): TGTGCCAGTAGTATAGGCCGGGAGAGTAACTATGGCTACACCTTC.

The chain recombines TRBV15 with TRBJ1-5, with D maybe TRBD1 (6 bases). Looked up from germline, CDR1 is LNHNV and CDR2 is YYDKDF (reference sequence). The CDR3 is 17 amino acids. V gave up 1 base and J gave up 0 bases, with 13 bases separating them. In nucleotides, the CDR3 is TGTGCCACCAGCAGAGGAGGGGGAACATATAGCAATCAGCCCCAGCATTTT. Amino acids: CATSRGGGTYSNQPQHF.

V usage is TRBV5-1 and J usage is TRBJ2-2; 7 nucleotides align to TRBD1. The V gene end was trimmed by 4 bases and the J gene end by 2 bases; junction bases not matched to a gene: 8. The CDR3 is made up of 16 amino acids. Germline CDR1 is SGHRS and CDR2 is YFSETQ. CDR3 nucleotides: TGCGCCAGCAGCCAGGGGGACAGAGAAAACACCGGGGAGCTGTTTTTT. Translation gives CASSQGDRENTGELFF.

This chain joins TRBV2 and TRBJ1-4; unclear D gene. Germline CDR1 SNHLY, CDR2 FYNNEI. Trimming stripped 5 bases from V and 2 bases from J, with 9 bases between. The CDR3 has 14 amino acids. The CDR3 is CASSQGSTNEKLFF. Written as DNA, the CDR3 is TGTGCCAGCAGTCAAGGTTCGACTAATGAAAAACTGTTTTTT.

This chain joins TRBV10-2 and TRBJ1-3, with no clear D. Germline V lookup: CDR1 WSHSY, CDR2 SAAADI. The CDR3 spans 15 residues. V was shortened by 5 bases and J by 0 bases, with 11 bases between the two germline ends. This CDR3 is CASSPTSNSGNTIYF. The CDR3 DNA sequence: TGCGCCAGCAGTCCCACTTCTAACTCTGGAAACACCATATATTTT.